Listed here is a single T cell receptor beta chain. The data were obtained in a study of blood T cells in healthy people across ages. Combining a sample-barcoded 5' primer with a J-beta primer mix, a second PCR ran for roughly 6 to 12 cycles. Each single sample gave us at least 3 million CDR3-containing paired-end reads. TCRdb reanalysed the 5' RACE reads using MiXCR and keeps one entry per CDR3 protein. Of about 800,000 distinct CDR3 sequences in the sample, about 46% were seen once. This CDR3 is built from 12 residues. The germline CDR1 and CDR2 sequences are SQVTM and ANQGSEA. The V end was cut by 7 bases, the J end by 8 bases, with 14 bases between.

Source material: blood. This chain uses TRBV29-1 with TRBJ1-4; D not resolved. This clonotype was obtained from an elderly man in good health. CDR3 protein: CSARLFGEKLFF. The CDR3 DNA reads TGCAGCGCCCGGCTTTTCGGGGAAAAACTGTTTTTT.